This TCR beta chain was sequenced in a study of blood T cell repertoires in COVID-19. Produced via immunoSEQ multiplex PCR; TCRdb's table is partial and in-frame only. The sample lists roughly 180,000 clones; less than 85% were seen once. Trimming removed 3 bases from V and 5 bases from J, with 10 bases in between. This CDR3 is 14 amino acids long. Germline V lookup: CDR1 MNHEY, CDR2 SMNVEV (reference sequence). Sample: PBMCs or T cells enriched from blood (not recorded which). The chain couples TRBV27 to TRBJ1-4; D not resolved. The TCR sequence derives from a man between 60 and 75 years old who had recovered from COVID-19. CDR3 coding DNA: TGTGCCAGCAGTTTCGGTATGCCGAATGAAAAACTGTTTTTT. It translates to CASSFGMPNEKLFF.